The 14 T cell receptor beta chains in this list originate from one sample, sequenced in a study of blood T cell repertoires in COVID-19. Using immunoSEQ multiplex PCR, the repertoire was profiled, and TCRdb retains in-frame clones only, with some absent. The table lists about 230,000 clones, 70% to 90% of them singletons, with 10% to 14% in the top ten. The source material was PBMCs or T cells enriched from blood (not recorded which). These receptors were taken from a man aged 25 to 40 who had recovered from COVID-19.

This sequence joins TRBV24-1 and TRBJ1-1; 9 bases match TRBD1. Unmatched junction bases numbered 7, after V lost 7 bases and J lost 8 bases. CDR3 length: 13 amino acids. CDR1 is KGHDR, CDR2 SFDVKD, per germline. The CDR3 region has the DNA TGTGCCACCAGACGGACAGGGGAAGGAGAAGCTTTCTTT. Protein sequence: CATRRTGEGEAFF.

CDR3 DNA sequence: TGCAGCGTTAGTTGGGCCACACATAGCAATCAGCCCCAGCATTTT. This translates into CSVSWATHSNQPQHF. J is TRBJ1-5 and V is TRBV29-1; D is unresolved. This CDR3 spans 15 amino acids. CDR1 and CDR2 from the germline V gene are SQVTM and ANQGSEA. With 5 bases removed from V and 0 bases from J, the gap between germline ends came to 14 bases.

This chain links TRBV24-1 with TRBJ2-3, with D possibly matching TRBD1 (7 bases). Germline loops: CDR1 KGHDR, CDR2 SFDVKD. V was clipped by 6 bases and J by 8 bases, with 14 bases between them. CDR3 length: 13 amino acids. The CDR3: CATSRTGDSTQYF. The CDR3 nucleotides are TGTGCCACCAGTAGGACGGGGGACAGTACGCAGTATTTT.

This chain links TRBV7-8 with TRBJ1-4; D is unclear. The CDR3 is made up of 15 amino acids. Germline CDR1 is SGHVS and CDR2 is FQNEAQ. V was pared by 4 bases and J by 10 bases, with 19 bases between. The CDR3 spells CASSSAGAFPGKLFF. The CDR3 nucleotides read TGTGCCAGCAGCTCCGCCGGAGCCTTCCCTGGAAAACTGTTTTTT.

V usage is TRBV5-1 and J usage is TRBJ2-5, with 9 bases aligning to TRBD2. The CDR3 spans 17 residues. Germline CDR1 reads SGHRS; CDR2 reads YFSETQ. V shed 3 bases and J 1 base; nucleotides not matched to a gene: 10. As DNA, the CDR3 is TGCGCCAGCAGCTCCGGGGTGCTAGCGGGGACCCAAGAGACCCAGTACTTC. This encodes CASSSGVLAGTQETQYF.

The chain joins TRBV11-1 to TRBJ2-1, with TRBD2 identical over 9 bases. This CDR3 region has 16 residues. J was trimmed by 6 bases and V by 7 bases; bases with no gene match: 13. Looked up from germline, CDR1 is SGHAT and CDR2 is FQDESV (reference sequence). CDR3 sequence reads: CASTPAGGRPFNEQFF. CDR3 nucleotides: TGTGCCAGCACCCCGGCGGGGGGGAGACCCTTCAATGAGCAGTTCTTC.

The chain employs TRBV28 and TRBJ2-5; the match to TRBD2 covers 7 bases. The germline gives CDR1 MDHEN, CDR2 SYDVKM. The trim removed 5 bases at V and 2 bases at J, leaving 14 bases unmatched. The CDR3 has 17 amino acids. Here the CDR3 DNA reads TGTGCCAGCAGTCTCCTTTTTGGGCGGGAGTCACAAGAGACCCAGTACTTC. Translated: CASSLLFGRESQETQYF.

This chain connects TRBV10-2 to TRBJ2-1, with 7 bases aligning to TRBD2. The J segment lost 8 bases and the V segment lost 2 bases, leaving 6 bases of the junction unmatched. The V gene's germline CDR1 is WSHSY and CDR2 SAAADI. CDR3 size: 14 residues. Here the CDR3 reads CASSERAGIDEQFF. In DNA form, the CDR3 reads TGCGCCAGCAGTGAGCGAGCGGGAATAGATGAGCAGTTCTTC.

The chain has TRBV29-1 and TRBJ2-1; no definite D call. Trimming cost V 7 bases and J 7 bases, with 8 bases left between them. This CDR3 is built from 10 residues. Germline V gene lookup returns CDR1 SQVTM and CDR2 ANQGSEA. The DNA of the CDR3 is TGCAGCGGATACGAGAATGAGCAGTTCTTC. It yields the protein CSGYENEQFF.

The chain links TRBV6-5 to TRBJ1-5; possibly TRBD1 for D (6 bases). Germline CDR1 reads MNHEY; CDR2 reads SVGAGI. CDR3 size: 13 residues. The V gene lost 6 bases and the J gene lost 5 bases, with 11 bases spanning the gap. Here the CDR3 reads CASRNRVDQPQHF. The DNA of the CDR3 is TGTGCCAGCAGAAACAGGGTGGATCAGCCCCAGCATTTT.

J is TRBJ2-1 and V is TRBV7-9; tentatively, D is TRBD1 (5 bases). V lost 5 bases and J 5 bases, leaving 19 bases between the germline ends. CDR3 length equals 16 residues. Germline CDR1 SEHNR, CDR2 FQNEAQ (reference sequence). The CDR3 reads CASSRERTRVDNEQFF. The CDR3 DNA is TGTGCCAGCAGCCGAGAGAGGACACGAGTAGACAATGAGCAGTTCTTC.

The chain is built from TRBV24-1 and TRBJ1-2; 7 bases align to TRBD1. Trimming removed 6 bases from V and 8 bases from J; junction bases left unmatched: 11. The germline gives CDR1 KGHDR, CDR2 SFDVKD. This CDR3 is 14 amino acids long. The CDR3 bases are TGTGCCACCAGTTTATCGCAGGGGGAACGCGGCTACACCTTC. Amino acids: CATSLSQGERGYTF.

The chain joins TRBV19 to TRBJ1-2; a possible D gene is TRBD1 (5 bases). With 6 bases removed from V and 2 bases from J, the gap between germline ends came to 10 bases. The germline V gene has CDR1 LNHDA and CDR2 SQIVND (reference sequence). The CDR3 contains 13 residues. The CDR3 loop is CASSAQGNYGYTF. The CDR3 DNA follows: TGTGCCAGTAGCGCTCAGGGAAACTATGGCTACACCTTC. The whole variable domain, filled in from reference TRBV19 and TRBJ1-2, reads DGGITQSPKYLFRKEGQNVTLSCEQNLNHDAMYWYRQDPGQGLRLIYYSQIVNDFQKGDIAEGYSVSREKKESFPLTVTSAQKNPTAFYLCASSAQGNYGYTFGSGTRLTVV.

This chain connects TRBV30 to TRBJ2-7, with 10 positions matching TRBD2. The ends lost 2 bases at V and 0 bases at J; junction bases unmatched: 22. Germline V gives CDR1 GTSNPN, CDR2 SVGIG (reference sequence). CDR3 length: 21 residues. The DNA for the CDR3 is TGTGCCTGGAGTTATCAGGGCCGGACTAGCGGAGTCTTAGGGAGCTCCTACGAGCAGTACTTC. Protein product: CAWSYQGRTSGVLGSSYEQYF.